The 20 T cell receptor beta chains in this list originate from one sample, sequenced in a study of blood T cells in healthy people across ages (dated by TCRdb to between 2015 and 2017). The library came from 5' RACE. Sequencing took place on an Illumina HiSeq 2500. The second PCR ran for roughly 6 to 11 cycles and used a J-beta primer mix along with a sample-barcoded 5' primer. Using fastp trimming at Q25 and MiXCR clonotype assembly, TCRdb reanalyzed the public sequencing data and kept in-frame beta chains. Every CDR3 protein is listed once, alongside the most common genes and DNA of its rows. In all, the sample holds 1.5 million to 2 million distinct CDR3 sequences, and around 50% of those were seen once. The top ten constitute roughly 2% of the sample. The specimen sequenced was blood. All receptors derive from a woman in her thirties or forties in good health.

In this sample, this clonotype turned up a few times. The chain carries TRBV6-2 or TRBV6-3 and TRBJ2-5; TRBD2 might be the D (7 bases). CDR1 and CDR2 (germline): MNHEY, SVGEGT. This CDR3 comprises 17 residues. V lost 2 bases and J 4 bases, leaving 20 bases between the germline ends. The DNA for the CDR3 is TGTGCCAGCAGTTACCCTTCGACCCCGGGGGGCCCAGAGACCCAGTACTTC. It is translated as CASSYPSTPGGPETQYF.

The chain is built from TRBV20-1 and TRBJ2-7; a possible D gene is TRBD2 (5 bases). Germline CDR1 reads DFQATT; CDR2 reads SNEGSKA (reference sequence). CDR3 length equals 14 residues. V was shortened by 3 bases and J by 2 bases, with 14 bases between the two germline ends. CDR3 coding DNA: TGCAGTGCTAGTAGCGCCCAAAGCGCCTACGAGCAGTACTTC. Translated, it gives CSASSAQSAYEQYF.

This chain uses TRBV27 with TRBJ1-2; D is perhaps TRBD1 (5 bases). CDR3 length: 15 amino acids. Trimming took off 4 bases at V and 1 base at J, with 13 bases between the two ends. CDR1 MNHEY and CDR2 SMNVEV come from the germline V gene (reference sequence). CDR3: CASSSTKGVNYGYTF. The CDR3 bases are TGTGCCAGCAGTTCGACCAAAGGGGTTAACTATGGCTACACCTTC.

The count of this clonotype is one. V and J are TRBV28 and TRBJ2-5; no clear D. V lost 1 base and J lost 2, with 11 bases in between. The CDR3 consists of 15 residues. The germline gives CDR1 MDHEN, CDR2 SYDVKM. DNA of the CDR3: TGTGCCAGCAGTTTATCGCTCGGCAAACAAGAGACCCAGTACTTC. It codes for CASSLSLGKQETQYF.

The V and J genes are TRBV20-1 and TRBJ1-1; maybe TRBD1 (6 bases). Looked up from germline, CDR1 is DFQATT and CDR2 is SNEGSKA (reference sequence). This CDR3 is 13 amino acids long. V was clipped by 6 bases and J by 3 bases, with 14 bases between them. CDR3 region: CSATGFGDTEAFF. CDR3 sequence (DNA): TGCAGTGCCACAGGGTTTGGGGACACTGAAGCTTTCTTT.

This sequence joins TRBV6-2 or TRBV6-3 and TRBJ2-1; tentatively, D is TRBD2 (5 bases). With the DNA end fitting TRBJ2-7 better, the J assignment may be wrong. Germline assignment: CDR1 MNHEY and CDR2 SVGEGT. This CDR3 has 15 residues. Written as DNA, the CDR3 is TGTGCCAGCACGTCAGGTGGAGGCGCCTACAATGAGCAGTACTTC. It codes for CASTSGGGAYNEQYF.

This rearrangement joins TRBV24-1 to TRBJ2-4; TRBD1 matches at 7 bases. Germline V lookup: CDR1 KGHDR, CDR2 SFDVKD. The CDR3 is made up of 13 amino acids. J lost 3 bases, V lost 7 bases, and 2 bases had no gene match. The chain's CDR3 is CATRDRDKNIQYF. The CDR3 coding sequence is TGTGCCACCAGAGACAGGGACAAAAACATTCAGTACTTC.

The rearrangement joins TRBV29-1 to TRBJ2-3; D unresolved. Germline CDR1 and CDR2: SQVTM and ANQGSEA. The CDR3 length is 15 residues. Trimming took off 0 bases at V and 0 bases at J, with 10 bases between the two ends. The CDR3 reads CSVEDLGFSTDTQYF. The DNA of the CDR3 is TGCAGCGTTGAAGATCTAGGGTTTAGCACAGATACGCAGTATTTT.

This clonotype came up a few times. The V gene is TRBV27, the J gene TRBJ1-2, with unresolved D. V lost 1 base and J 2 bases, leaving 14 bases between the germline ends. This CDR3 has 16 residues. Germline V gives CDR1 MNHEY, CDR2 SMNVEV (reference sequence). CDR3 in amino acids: CASSLLNTGSNYGYTF. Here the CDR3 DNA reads TGTGCCAGCAGTTTATTAAACACCGGGTCAAACTATGGCTACACCTTC.

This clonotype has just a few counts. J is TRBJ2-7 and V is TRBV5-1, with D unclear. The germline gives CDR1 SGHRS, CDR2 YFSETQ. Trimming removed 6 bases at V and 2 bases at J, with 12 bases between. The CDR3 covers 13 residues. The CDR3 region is CASTRTETYEQYF. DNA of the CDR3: TGCGCCAGCACCCGGACGGAAACCTACGAGCAGTACTTC.

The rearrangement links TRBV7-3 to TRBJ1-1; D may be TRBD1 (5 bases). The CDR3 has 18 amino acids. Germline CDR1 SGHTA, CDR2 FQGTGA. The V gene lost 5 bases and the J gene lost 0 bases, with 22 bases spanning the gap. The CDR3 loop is CASSPTGRAVGMNTEAFF. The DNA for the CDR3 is TGTGCCAGCAGCCCCACGGGGCGGGCCGTCGGTATGAACACTGAAGCTTTCTTT.

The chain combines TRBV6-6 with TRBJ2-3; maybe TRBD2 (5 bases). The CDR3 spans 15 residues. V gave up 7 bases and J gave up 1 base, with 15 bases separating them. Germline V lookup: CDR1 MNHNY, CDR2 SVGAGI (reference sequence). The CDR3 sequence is CASTNSIGGTDTQYF. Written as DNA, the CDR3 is TGTGCCAGCACTAACTCAATCGGGGGCACAGATACGCAGTATTTT.

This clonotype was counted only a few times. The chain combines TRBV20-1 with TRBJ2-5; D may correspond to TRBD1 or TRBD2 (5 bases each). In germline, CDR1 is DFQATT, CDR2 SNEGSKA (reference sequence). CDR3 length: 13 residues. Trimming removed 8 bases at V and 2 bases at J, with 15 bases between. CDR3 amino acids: CSRGESNQETQYF. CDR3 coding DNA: TGCAGTAGAGGGGAGAGCAATCAAGAGACCCAGTACTTC.

CDR3 DNA: TGTGCCACCAGTGATTTGGACGGGACACAACCCAATGAGCAGTTCTTC. As protein: CATSDLDGTQPNEQFF. The chain recombines TRBV24-1 with TRBJ2-1, with D perhaps TRBD1 (6 bases). Trimming took 0 bases from V and 6 from J, leaving 14 bases between them. Germline lookup yields CDR1 KGHDR and CDR2 SFDVKD. The CDR3 is made up of 16 amino acids.

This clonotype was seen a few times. In nucleotides, the CDR3 is TGTGCCAGCAGTTCCCTCGGACTAGCGGGGTATAGAGAGACCCAGTACTTC. This codes for CASSSLGLAGYRETQYF. The V and J genes are TRBV12-3 or TRBV12-4 and TRBJ2-5, with 12 nucleotides matching TRBD2. This CDR3 comprises 17 residues. V lost 4 bases to trimming and J lost 4 bases; unmatched junction nucleotides: 10.

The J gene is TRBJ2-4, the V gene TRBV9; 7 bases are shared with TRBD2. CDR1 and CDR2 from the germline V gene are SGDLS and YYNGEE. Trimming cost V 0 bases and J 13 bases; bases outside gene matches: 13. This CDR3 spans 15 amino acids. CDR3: CASSVGRGIGNEQYF. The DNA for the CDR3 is TGTGCCAGCAGCGTAGGGCGGGGGATAGGCAATGAGCAGTACTTC.

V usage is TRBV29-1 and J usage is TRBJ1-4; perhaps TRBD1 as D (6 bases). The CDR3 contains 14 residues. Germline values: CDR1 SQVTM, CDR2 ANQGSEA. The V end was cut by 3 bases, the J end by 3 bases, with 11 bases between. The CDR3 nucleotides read TGCAGCGTTGATTGGGGGGGGCCTAATGAAAAACTGTTTTTT. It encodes CSVDWGGPNEKLFF.

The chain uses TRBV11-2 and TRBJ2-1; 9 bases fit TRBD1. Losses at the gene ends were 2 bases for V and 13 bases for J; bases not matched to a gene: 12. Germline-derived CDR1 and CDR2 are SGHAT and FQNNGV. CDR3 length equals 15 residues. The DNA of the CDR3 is TGTGCCAGCAGCTTAAGAGGACAGGGGAGGGAGACCCAGTTCTTC. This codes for CASSLRGQGRETQFF.

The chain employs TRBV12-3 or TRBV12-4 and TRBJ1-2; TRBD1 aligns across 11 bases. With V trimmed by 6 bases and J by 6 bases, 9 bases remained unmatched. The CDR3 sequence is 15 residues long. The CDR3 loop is CASRGSGQGVDGYTF. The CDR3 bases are TGTGCCAGCAGAGGCTCGGGACAGGGGGTAGATGGCTACACCTTC.

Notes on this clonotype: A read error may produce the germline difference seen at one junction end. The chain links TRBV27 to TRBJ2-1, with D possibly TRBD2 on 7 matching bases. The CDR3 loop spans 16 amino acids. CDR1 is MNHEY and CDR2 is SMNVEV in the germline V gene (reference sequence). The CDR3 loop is CACSLSAPGGHNEQFF. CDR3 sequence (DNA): TGTGCCTGCAGTTTATCGGCCCCGGGGGGCCACAATGAGCAGTTCTTC.